This T cell receptor beta chain was captured by sequencing in a study of identifying expanded T cells in peripheral blood. General observations from the study: About 1.3 clones differed between technical replicates, versus roughly 17 and 20 over time.

The CDR3 length is 19 residues. The junction had 9 bases not matched to a gene; V was cut back by 2 bases and J by 0 bases. Germline values: CDR1 MNHEY, CDR2 SMNVEV (reference sequence). Profiled with immunoSEQ multiplex PCR; TCRdb holds only in-frame clones, not every one. Among fewer than 80,000 clones, under 85% were seen once, and the ten largest hold about a fifth. Collection occurred without any documented infections or immune events in donors. Note on this clone: No antigen is known for it.

The rearrangement uses TRBV27 and TRBJ2-3; 12 nucleotides line up with TRBD2. The clonotype was recovered from a person aged 18 to 70 in good health. The sample consisted of blood. CDR3 DNA sequence: TGTGCCAGCAGTTTAAAACCCCTAGCGGGGGGGCCCAGCACAGATACGCAGTATTTT. It yields the protein CASSLKPLAGGPSTDTQYF.